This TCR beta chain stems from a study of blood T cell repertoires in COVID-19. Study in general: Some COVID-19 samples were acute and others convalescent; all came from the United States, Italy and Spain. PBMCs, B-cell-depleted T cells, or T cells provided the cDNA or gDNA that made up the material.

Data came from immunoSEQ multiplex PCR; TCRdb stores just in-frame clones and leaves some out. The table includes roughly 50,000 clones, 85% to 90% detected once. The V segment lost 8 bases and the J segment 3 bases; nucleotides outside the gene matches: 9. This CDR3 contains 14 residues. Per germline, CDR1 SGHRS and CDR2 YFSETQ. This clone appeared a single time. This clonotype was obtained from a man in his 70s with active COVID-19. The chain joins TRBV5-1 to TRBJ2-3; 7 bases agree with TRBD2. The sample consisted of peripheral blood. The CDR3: CASRDPGGTDTQYF. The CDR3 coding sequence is TGCGCCAGTAGAGACCCCGGGGGGACAGATACGCAGTATTTT.